One and the same sample provided the 11 T cell receptor beta chains below, sequenced in a study of blood T cell repertoires in COVID-19. Some clones are missing from TCRdb's copy, which holds only in-frame ones; the method was immunoSEQ multiplex PCR. The profile shows some 230,000 clones, roughly 84% of them singletons. The sequencing input was peripheral blood. These receptors originate from a woman in her twenties or thirties who had recovered from COVID-19.

J is TRBJ1-4 and V is TRBV4-1; the D is unclear. CDR1 is MGHRA, CDR2 YSYEKL, per germline. The CDR3 spans 13 residues. V lost 2 bases, J lost 15 bases, and 16 bases lay in between. CDR3 in amino acids: CASSQRRGFEVFF. DNA for the CDR3: TGCGCCAGCAGCCAACGACGGGGTTTCGAGGTGTTTTTT.

This chain connects TRBV9 to TRBJ2-1; tentative D call: TRBD1 (6 bases). The CDR3 length is 15 residues. Germline V lookup: CDR1 SGDLS, CDR2 YYNGEE. V was cut by 1 base and J by 7 bases, with 15 bases left in between. The CDR3 bases are TGTGCCAGCAGCGTAACGGGACATCGTCTGAATGAGCAGTTCTTC. It yields the protein CASSVTGHRLNEQFF.

The chain is built from TRBV28 and TRBJ1-5, with TRBD1 matching over 9 bases. V gave up 6 bases and J gave up 5 bases; unmatched junction bases: 8. The CDR3 contains 15 residues. Germline CDR1 MDHEN, CDR2 SYDVKM. This chain's CDR3 is CASRRPQGAYQPQHF. The DNA for the CDR3 is TGTGCCAGCAGACGCCCACAGGGGGCGTATCAGCCCCAGCATTTT.

The chain links TRBV5-4 to TRBJ2-3; TRBD2 matches 7 bases. Trimming removed 4 bases from V and 4 bases from J; junction bases left unmatched: 9. Germline values: CDR1 SGHNT, CDR2 YYREEE (reference sequence). The length of the CDR3 is 15 residues. The CDR3 reads CASSGGREYADTQYF. The CDR3 DNA reads as TGTGCCAGCAGCGGAGGGCGGGAGTATGCAGATACGCAGTATTTT.

The rearrangement uses TRBV3-1 (or the pseudogene TRBV3-2) and TRBJ1-4; maybe TRBD1 (5 bases). CDR1 LGHDT and CDR2 YNNKEL come from the germline V gene (reference sequence). Trimming removed 5 bases at V and 8 bases at J, with 18 bases between. The CDR3 is 15 residues long. This CDR3 is CASSYTGTGLEKLFF. CDR3 nucleotide sequence: TGTGCCAGCAGCTACACCGGGACGGGACTGGAAAAACTGTTTTTT.

The CDR3 loop is CASSSPGLANEQFF. CDR3 bases: TGTGCCAGCAGTTCCCCGGGACTAGCGAATGAGCAGTTCTTC. The V gene is TRBV6-5, the J gene TRBJ2-1, with TRBD2 identical over 10 bases. The V segment lost 4 bases and the J segment 7 bases; nucleotides outside the gene matches: 4. There are 14 residues in the CDR3. Germline V gene data show CDR1 as MNHEY and CDR2 as SVGAGI.

The chain employs TRBV27 and TRBJ2-5, with D perhaps TRBD2 (5 bases). Per germline, CDR1 MNHEY and CDR2 SMNVEV (reference sequence). The CDR3 is made up of 15 amino acids. V shed 6 bases and J shed 2 bases, with 16 bases lying between them. CDR3: CASRGLREGQETQYF. The CDR3 nucleotides are TGTGCCAGCAGGGGTTTGAGGGAAGGACAAGAGACCCAGTACTTC.

J is TRBJ2-1 and V is TRBV27, with a tentative D call TRBD2 (5 bases). There are 14 residues in the CDR3. With 7 bases removed from V and 6 bases from J, the gap between germline ends came to 16 bases. Germline V gene lookup returns CDR1 MNHEY and CDR2 SMNVEV (reference sequence). The CDR3 sequence is CASTRGSVPNEQFF. The CDR3 nucleotides are TGTGCCAGCACCCGGGGTAGCGTGCCCAATGAGCAGTTCTTC.

This rearrangement joins TRBV27 to TRBJ1-2; TRBD1 agrees at 8 bases. The germline CDR1 and CDR2 sequences are MNHEY and SMNVEV (reference sequence). CDR3 length: 13 amino acids. The ends lost 4 bases at V and 5 bases at J; junction bases unmatched: 3. In DNA form, the CDR3 reads TGTGCCAGCAGTTCCCGACAGGGGTATGGCTACACCTTC. This sequence encodes CASSSRQGYGYTF.

CDR3 nucleotide sequence: TGTGCCAGCAGTGAAATGTGGGGCGGGAAAACTGAAGCTTTCTTT. It encodes CASSEMWGGKTEAFF. This chain connects TRBV6-1 to TRBJ1-1, with TRBD1 as a possible D gene (5 bases). Germline values: CDR1 MNHNS, CDR2 SASEGT. CDR3 length: 15 amino acids. Trimming took off 2 bases at V and 5 bases at J, with 15 bases between the two ends.

The V and J genes are TRBV7-8 and TRBJ1-5, with unresolved D. This CDR3 comprises 15 residues. Germline assignment: CDR1 SGHVS and CDR2 FQNEAQ. Trimming took 0 bases from V and 3 from J, leaving 9 bases between them. CDR3 DNA: TGTGCCAGCAGCTTAGCACGTAGCTTCAATCAGCCCCAGCATTTT. Amino acid sequence: CASSLARSFNQPQHF. Full variable domain (remainder filled in from reference TRBV7-8 and TRBJ1-5): GAGVSQSPRYKVAKRGQDVALRCDPISGHVSLFWYQQALGQGPEFLTYFQNEAQLDKSGLPSDRFFAERPEGSVSTLKIQRTQQEDSAVYLCASSLARSFNQPQHFGDGTRLSIL.